Listed here is a single T cell receptor (beta chain). Its specific antigen is unknown. One base away there is no much larger clone; base qualities are not given. These data are taken from a study of blood T cell repertoires in COVID-19 (dated by TCRdb to about 2020). A note on the overall study: Collaborator samples came from the United States, Italy and Spain and covered acute and convalescent phases of COVID-19. The material from the prospective study consisted of cDNA or gDNA derived from T cells, B-cell-depleted T cells, or PBMCs. Subjects who had been exposed to COVID-19, were actively infected with it, or had recovered from it provided the deeply sampled blood TCRbeta repertoires that made up the dataset. The repertoires were released in a freely available public database intended as a resource for research on the immune response to SARS-CoV-2. Samples were obtained from the ongoing ImmuneRACE study (first 160 participants) and from 1,254 subjects provided by 6 global collaborators. Sample metadata almost always included a de-identified subject ID, COVID-19 status, age in years and sex. HLA class I and class II types, where available, came from metadata supplied by the sample provider rather than from assay-based typing.

Collaborating institutions collected whole blood in K2EDTA tubes following their own protocols. Collaborator samples were shipped for TCRbeta analysis as frozen whole blood, isolated PBMCs, or DNA extracted from either sample type. What the authors observed across the whole study: The amount of clinical and demographic metadata varied by source and participant and was provided uncurated.

The immunoSEQ Assay, a bias-controlled multiplex PCR, was used to amplify TCRbeta CDR3 regions from genomic DNA. As for how the authors treated the data: The number of nucleated cells in each sample was estimated from the amplification of reference gene primers within the assay. To quantify the absolute abundance of each unique TCRbeta CDR3 rearrangement, sequence reads were collapsed and filtered. For each sample, productive Simpson clonality was calculated by taking the square root of Simpson's diversity index across productive rearrangements. TCRdb provides this immuneACCESS table in a form limited to in-frame rearrangements. Some clones are lacking; in checked studies, under half of them reflect an unresolved V gene, and why the rest are absent is not known. The V and J calls and clone size are taken from that table; D and trimming were inferred from the DNA. In all, the sample holds about 170,000 clones, and 85% to 90% of those were seen once. The ten biggest clones cover roughly 7% of the sample.

From a lookup of the germline V gene, CDR1 and CDR2 are MGHRA and YSYEKL. Including cysteine and phenylalanine, the CDR3 has 14 amino acids. Left in the record is the CDR3 DNA by itself, 42 bases read in frame from the first base. The germline ends are 11 bases apart after V is trimmed by 5 bases and J by 2 bases. The V and J segments used are TRBV4-1 and TRBJ2-3, with the D gene not confidently named. The sequence derives from an elderly woman in a cohort sampled during active or convalescent COVID-19. The source material was peripheral blood. Here the CDR3 is given as CASSSERSTDTQYF. The DNA sequence reads TGCGCCAGCAGCTCCGAGCGTTCCACAGATACGCAGTATTTT.